Each of the 9 T cell receptor beta chains below was sequenced from the same sample in a study of blood T cell repertoires in COVID-19. The protocol was immunoSEQ multiplex PCR, while the TCRdb copy is restricted to in-frame clones and leaves out a portion. Seen here are roughly 100,000 clones, around 87% observed once, and the top ten hold 17%. The sequenced material came from peripheral blood. These receptors came from a human donor in a cohort sampled during active COVID-19.

This clone was counted between two and nine times. The V gene is TRBV6-6, the J gene TRBJ1-5; 9 bases are a match to TRBD1. The CDR3 contains 16 residues. V dropped 5 bases and J dropped 2; count of bases not matched to a gene: 7. From germline, CDR1 is MNHNY and CDR2 SVGAGI (reference sequence). The CDR3 is CASSPGTGRGNQPQHF. The CDR3 bases are TGTGCCAGCAGTCCGGGGACAGGGCGAGGCAATCAGCCCCAGCATTTT.

J is TRBJ2-1 and V is TRBV6-5; D ambiguous. Germline V CDR1 and CDR2: MNHEY, SVGAGI. V lost 0 bases, J lost 8 bases, and 11 bases lay in between. This CDR3 has 14 amino acids. CDR3 sequence (DNA): TGTGCCAGCAGTTACTCGATCAGCGAAGATGAGCAGTTCTTC. This codes for CASSYSISEDEQFF.

This clone was picked up one time. CDR3 residues: CASSFQRGLNNEQFF. Written as DNA, the CDR3 is TGCGCCAGCAGTTTCCAGCGGGGTTTAAACAATGAGCAGTTCTTC. The chain links TRBV4-1 to TRBJ2-1, with 7 bases identical to TRBD2. There are 15 residues in the CDR3. The germline CDR1 and CDR2 sequences are MGHRA and YSYEKL. V was pared by 6 bases and J by 5 bases, with 10 bases of the junction left unmatched.

The chain uses TRBV9 and TRBJ2-1; the match to TRBD2 covers 12 bases. V dropped 4 bases and J dropped 3; count of bases not matched to a gene: 11. The V gene's germline CDR1 is SGDLS and CDR2 YYNGEE. The CDR3 runs to 18 residues. CDR3 coding DNA: TGTGCCAGCAGCTTAGATGGGGGACTAGCGGGCCTCTACAATGAGCAGTTCTTC. Translated, it gives CASSLDGGLAGLYNEQFF.

The V and J genes are TRBV5-5 and TRBJ1-3, with D hard to call. The length of the CDR3 is 14 residues. V lost 4 bases to trimming and J lost 0 bases, with 8 bases between them. Germline CDR1 reads SGHKS; CDR2 reads YYEKEE (reference sequence). The chain's CDR3 is CASSGGGSGNTIYF. The DNA of the CDR3 is TGTGCCAGCAGCGGCGGTGGCTCTGGAAACACCATATATTTT.

The V gene is TRBV15, the J gene TRBJ2-6; D unclear. V dropped 7 bases and J dropped 3 bases, with 22 bases sitting between them. The CDR3 spans 18 residues. Germline CDR1 is LNHNV and CDR2 is YYDKDF (reference sequence). CDR3 amino acids: CATTSTTLTSNGANVLTF. For the CDR3, the DNA is TGTGCCACCACCTCGACGACACTTACCTCTAATGGGGCCAACGTCCTGACTTTC.

V is TRBV13 and J is TRBJ2-7; D call uncertain. The CDR3 extends over 14 amino acids. Germline assignment: CDR1 PRHDT and CDR2 FYEKMQ (reference sequence). V lost 5 bases and J 5 bases, leaving 16 bases between the germline ends. Here the CDR3 reads CASSPPASPDEQYF. In DNA, the CDR3 is TGTGCCAGCAGCCCTCCAGCGAGTCCAGACGAGCAGTACTTC.

The chain joins TRBV11-2 to TRBJ1-1; 7 bases line up with TRBD1. The germline gives CDR1 SGHAT, CDR2 FQNNGV. With V trimmed by 2 bases and J by 11 bases, 8 bases remained unmatched. The CDR3 length is 13 residues. The CDR3 is CASSLRGDRDAFF. CDR3 nucleotides: TGTGCCAGCAGCTTAAGGGGAGACAGGGACGCTTTCTTT.

The chain recombines TRBV5-1 with TRBJ1-2; 11 bases agree with TRBD1. The CDR3 totals 15 residues. V lost 3 bases, J lost 5 bases, and 6 bases stayed unmatched. The germline CDR1 and CDR2 sequences are SGHRS and YFSETQ. The chain's CDR3 is CASSSAGTGGYGYTF. DNA of the CDR3: TGCGCCAGCAGCTCAGCCGGGACAGGGGGGTATGGCTACACCTTC.